The rows below give T cell receptor beta chains drawn from one sample of a study of T cell responses to AZD1222 COVID-19 vaccine. Clones were sequenced by immunoSEQ multiplex PCR, and TCRdb holds only the in-frame ones, with some missing. Among under 140,000 clones listed, around 90% were seen once. Sequences were derived from peripheral blood, sampled 28 days after the second AZD1222 dose. The receptors come from an adult who received the AZD1222 COVID-19 vaccine. Both conserved end residues are part of each CDR3. Each record gives: J gene, D gene, V gene, clone size, CDR3 protein, CDR3 DNA. A D gene is named only where the DNA matches it firmly. The size of a clone is reported for some rows only, either as once, few or many, or as a class for expanded clones.

J: TRBJ2-7
D: TRBD2
V: TRBV7-8
size: -
CDR3: CASSLPGLAGEEQYF
DNA: TGTGCCAGCAGCTTACCCGGACTAGCGGGGGAAGAGCAGTACTTC

J: TRBJ1-4
D: -
V: TRBV7-2
size: once
CDR3: CASSPRAGPFATNEKLFF
DNA: TGTGCCAGCAGCCCCAGAGCCGGCCCCTTCGCGACTAATGAAAAACTGTTTTTT

J: TRBJ1-2
D: -
V: TRBV21-1
size: -
CDR3: CASSKDRNFNYGYTF
DNA: TGTGCCAGCAGCAAGGACAGAAATTTTAACTATGGCTACACCTTC

J: TRBJ2-5
D: TRBD1
V: TRBV6-6
size: -
CDR3: CASSRDSETQYF
DNA: TGTGCCAGCAGCCGGGACAGTGAGACCCAGTACTTC

J: TRBJ2-5
D: TRBD2
V: TRBV9
size: -
CDR3: CASASGGIQETQYF
DNA: TGTGCCAGCGCTAGCGGGGGCATCCAAGAGACCCAGTACTTC

J: TRBJ1-4
D: -
V: TRBV7-6
size: once
CDR3: CASSSSRGGREKLFF
DNA: TGTGCCAGCAGCTCCAGCCGGGGCGGGAGGGAAAAACTGTTTTTT

J: TRBJ2-5
D: -
V: TRBV7-9
size: -
CDR3: CASSATIRGSQYF
DNA: TGTGCCAGCAGCGCCACAATTCGCGGGTCCCAGTACTTC

J: TRBJ2-2
D: -
V: TRBV7-8
size: -
CDR3: CASSLRANTGELFF
DNA: TGTGCCAGCAGCTTAAGGGCGAACACCGGGGAGCTGTTTTTT

J: TRBJ1-2
D: -
V: TRBV11-2
size: -
CDR3: CASSFGGLDGYTF
DNA: TGTGCCAGCAGCTTTGGTGGGTTAGATGGCTACACCTTC

J: TRBJ1-5
D: -
V: TRBV27
size: once
CDR3: CASSTEGNQPQHF
DNA: TGTGCCAGCAGTACCGAGGGGAATCAGCCCCAGCATTTT

J: TRBJ2-3
D: -
V: TRBV27
size: -
CDR3: CASSSTTDTQYF
DNA: TGTGCCAGCAGTTCAACCACAGATACGCAGTATTTT

J: TRBJ2-6
D: -
V: TRBV24-1
size: -
CDR3: CATSTGGTSGANVLTF
DNA: TGTGCCACCAGTACCGGGGGAACCTCTGGGGCCAACGTCCTGACTTTC

J: TRBJ2-7
D: -
V: TRBV2
size: -
CDR3: CASSPDTGYEQYF
DNA: TGTGCCAGCAGCCCGGACACGGGCTACGAGCAGTACTTC

J: TRBJ2-7
D: -
V: TRBV20-1
size: -
CDR3: CSARRFYEQYF
DNA: TGCAGTGCTAGACGGTTTTACGAGCAGTACTTC

J: TRBJ2-7
D: TRBD2
V: TRBV18
size: -
CDR3: CASSRSSGSLYEQYF
DNA: TGTGCCAGCTCACGGAGTAGCGGGAGTCTCTACGAGCAGTACTTC

J: TRBJ1-1
D: TRBD1
V: TRBV15
size: -
CDR3: CATSTRGVATEAFF
DNA: TGTGCCACCAGCACCAGGGGGGTGGCCACTGAAGCTTTCTTT

J: TRBJ2-7
D: -
V: TRBV6-5
size: -
CDR3: CASSYDLSSPLYEQYF
DNA: TGTGCCAGCAGTTACGACCTAAGCTCGCCCCTCTACGAGCAGTACTTC

J: TRBJ2-1
D: -
V: TRBV5-6
size: -
CDR3: CASSLWGDEQFF
DNA: TGTGCCAGCAGCTTGTGGGGGGATGAGCAGTTCTTC

J: TRBJ1-2
D: -
V: TRBV2
size: -
CDR3: CASSVRGDYGYTF
DNA: TGTGCCAGCAGCGTCCGGGGGGACTATGGCTACACCTTC

J: TRBJ1-1
D: -
V: TRBV19
size: many
CDR3: CASSIGRDGPNTEAFF
DNA: TGTGCCAGTAGTATAGGGCGGGACGGGCCGAACACTGAAGCTTTCTTT

J: TRBJ2-7
D: -
V: TRBV15
size: -
CDR3: CALGVCPYEQYF
DNA: TGTGCCTTAGGGGTCTGTCCCTACGAGCAGTACTTC

J: TRBJ1-3
D: TRBD1
V: TRBV2
size: -
CDR3: CASRQGSSGNTIYF
DNA: TGTGCCAGCCGACAGGGCTCCTCTGGAAACACCATATATTTT

J: TRBJ1-5
D: -
V: TRBV19
size: -
CDR3: CASSGLPGYGQPQHF
DNA: TGTGCCAGTAGTGGTCTCCCAGGGTATGGGCAGCCCCAGCATTTT

J: TRBJ2-1
D: TRBD2
V: TRBV28
size: -
CDR3: CASSLWGTSGGDEQFF
DNA: TGTGCCAGCAGTTTATGGGGGACTAGCGGCGGGGATGAGCAGTTCTTC

J: TRBJ1-3
D: TRBD1
V: TRBV12-5
size: once
CDR3: CASGSPTGTLSGNTIYF
DNA: TGTGCTAGTGGTTCCCCGACAGGGACCCTCTCTGGAAACACCATATATTTT

J: TRBJ2-1
D: -
V: TRBV3-1/TRBV3-2
size: few
CDR3: CASSPSDYGGNEQFF
DNA: TGTGCCAGCAGCCCCTCCGACTATGGGGGCAATGAGCAGTTCTTC

J: TRBJ2-1
D: -
V: TRBV27
size: -
CDR3: CASSFGTADYNEQFF
DNA: TGTGCCAGCAGTTTTGGAACAGCCGACTACAATGAGCAGTTCTTC

J: TRBJ1-4
D: TRBD1
V: TRBV18
size: -
CDR3: CASSPGGQVKVFF
DNA: TGTGCCAGCTCACCAGGGGGACAGGTTAAAGTGTTTTTT

J: TRBJ1-6
D: -
V: TRBV12-3/TRBV12-4
size: -
CDR3: CASRLRTDSPLHF
DNA: TGTGCCAGCAGATTAAGGACAGACTCACCCCTCCACTTT

J: TRBJ1-1
D: -
V: TRBV5-6
size: -
CDR3: CASSLGRLPEAFF
DNA: TGTGCCAGCAGCTTGGGGCGACTACCTGAAGCTTTCTTT

J: TRBJ1-6
D: -
V: TRBV27
size: -
CDR3: CASSRVGGVGWSPLHF
DNA: TGTGCCAGCAGCCGAGTGGGGGGGGTAGGATGGTCACCCCTCCACTTT

J: TRBJ1-6
D: -
V: TRBV28
size: -
CDR3: CASSLTRTVDNSPLHF
DNA: TGTGCCAGCAGTTTAACACGGACGGTAGATAATTCACCCCTCCACTTT

J: TRBJ1-2
D: -
V: TRBV3-1/TRBV3-2
size: -
CDR3: CASSHTPGGYGYTF
DNA: TGTGCCAGCAGCCACACCCCGGGAGGCTATGGCTACACCTTC

J: TRBJ2-1
D: -
V: TRBV3-1/TRBV3-2
size: -
CDR3: CASSQGLRDSNNEQFF
DNA: TGTGCCAGCAGCCAAGGTCTCCGGGACTCAAACAATGAGCAGTTCTTC

J: TRBJ1-1
D: -
V: TRBV9
size: -
CDR3: CASTPPGRNTEAFF
DNA: TGTGCCAGCACCCCTCCGGGCCGAAACACTGAAGCTTTCTTT

J: TRBJ2-5
D: -
V: TRBV7-8
size: -
CDR3: CASSSGFGGGGETQYF
DNA: TGTGCCAGCAGCTCGGGGTTTGGGGGAGGGGGAGAGACCCAGTACTTC

J: TRBJ1-6
D: -
V: TRBV6-1
size: -
CDR3: CASSEKGSSYNSPLHF
DNA: TGTGCCAGCAGTGAAAAGGGGAGCTCCTATAATTCACCCCTCCACTTT

J: TRBJ2-2
D: TRBD2
V: TRBV10-2
size: -
CDR3: CASSGGGRELFF
DNA: TGCGCCAGCAGTGGCGGGGGACGGGAGCTGTTTTTT

J: TRBJ2-2
D: -
V: TRBV7-9
size: once
CDR3: CASSSQISNTGELFF
DNA: TGTGCCAGCAGCTCTCAGATTTCGAACACCGGGGAGCTGTTTTTT

J: TRBJ1-6
D: -
V: TRBV6-6
size: -
CDR3: CASSSQQGPNSPLHF
DNA: TGTGCCAGCAGTTCCCAACAGGGTCCCAATTCACCCCTCCACTTT

J: TRBJ1-2
D: -
V: TRBV11-3
size: -
CDR3: CASSSSARNYGYTF
DNA: TGTGCCAGCAGCTCGTCGGCGCGGAACTATGGCTACACCTTC

J: TRBJ1-2
D: TRBD1
V: TRBV6-4
size: -
CDR3: CASSEYAGGDYGYTF
DNA: TGTGCCAGCAGTGAATACGCAGGGGGGGACTATGGCTACACCTTC

J: TRBJ2-1
D: TRBD2
V: TRBV24-1
size: -
CDR3: CATSKSGGLNEQFF
DNA: TGTGCCACCAGTAAAAGCGGGGGGCTAAATGAGCAGTTCTTC

J: TRBJ1-1
D: TRBD1
V: TRBV5-4
size: -
CDR3: CASSLQGARRDTEAFF
DNA: TGTGCCAGCAGCCTACAGGGGGCAAGGCGGGACACTGAAGCTTTCTTT

J: TRBJ1-3
D: -
V: TRBV4-1
size: -
CDR3: CASRNVSGNTIYF
DNA: TGCGCCAGCAGAAACGTGTCTGGAAACACCATATATTTT

J: TRBJ1-1
D: -
V: TRBV5-8
size: -
CDR3: CASSSFKVAGLNTEAFF
DNA: TGTGCCAGCAGCTCGTTTAAGGTCGCAGGGCTGAACACTGAAGCTTTCTTT

J: TRBJ2-1
D: TRBD1
V: TRBV6-5
size: few
CDR3: CASSPWTGGGNEQFF
DNA: TGTGCCAGCAGTCCGTGGACAGGGGGCGGGAATGAGCAGTTCTTC

J: TRBJ2-5
D: -
V: TRBV14
size: -
CDR3: CASSQLRTSGRETQYF
DNA: TGTGCCAGCAGCCAATTACGGACGTCTGGAAGGGAGACCCAGTACTTC

J: TRBJ1-1
D: -
V: TRBV6-5
size: -
CDR3: CASRQGRGTEAFF
DNA: TGTGCCAGCAGACAGGGCCGTGGCACTGAAGCTTTCTTT

J: TRBJ1-4
D: -
V: TRBV18
size: -
CDR3: CASSPGRLLFF
DNA: TGTGCCAGCTCTCCGGGTCGCCTTCTGTTTTTT

J: TRBJ2-1
D: -
V: TRBV6-5
size: -
CDR3: CASRSGDSYNEQFF
DNA: TGTGCCAGCAGAAGCGGAGACTCCTACAATGAGCAGTTCTTC

J: TRBJ1-1
D: TRBD1
V: TRBV10-3
size: few
CDR3: CAITPTGVNTEAFF
DNA: TGTGCCATCACCCCCACAGGGGTGAACACTGAAGCTTTCTTT

J: TRBJ1-2
D: -
V: TRBV6-5
size: -
CDR3: CASRTSSAYGYTF
DNA: TGTGCCAGCAGGACCTCGTCGGCCTATGGCTACACCTTC

J: TRBJ1-5
D: -
V: TRBV12-5
size: -
CDR3: CASGPGTVRSSNQPQHF
DNA: TGTGCTAGTGGTCCCGGGACCGTTAGGAGTAGCAATCAGCCCCAGCATTTT